This T cell receptor beta chain comes out of a study of T-cell memory formation after mild COVID-19. Study-wide findings and caveats: Some SARS-CoV-2-responding clones were already detected in memory before infection. Still unconfirmed is whether the second-wave clones peaking on day 37 recognized SARS-CoV-2. Contracting CD4+ clones lay largely in CM and EM, with CD8+ ones residing in EMRA.

On this clonotype itself: Its specificity is not known.

TCR alpha and TCR beta cDNA libraries carrying sample barcodes and UMIs were produced by 5'RACE using constant-segment primers. TCRdb used MiXCR to reprocess the 5' RACE reads, holding one entry per CDR3 protein. Seen here are about 430,000 distinct CDR3 sequences, approximately 24% observed once, and the top ten hold around 8.1%. The clonotype originates from an adult woman who had mild COVID-19 (a few samples of this study predate the infection). Cell type and time point are not known. Input material: PBMCs or a T cell subset sorted from them (not recorded which).

The CDR3 region is CASSGTGEGWNTGELFF. The CDR3 DNA sequence: TGTGCCAGCAGCGGGACAGGGGAGGGGTGGAACACCGGGGAGCTGTTTTTT. The chain uses TRBV9 and TRBJ2-2, with 9 nucleotides matching TRBD1. The CDR3 is made up of 17 amino acids. Trimming took 3 bases from V and 1 from J; bases not matched to a gene: 7. Germline assignment: CDR1 SGDLS and CDR2 YYNGEE.